These T cell receptor beta chains were read from a single sample in a study of T cells in Graves' hyperthyroidism and ophthalmopathy. Each CDR3 protein gets one entry after TCRdb re-called the multiplex PCR reads with MiXCR. The sample lists about 500,000 distinct CDR3 sequences, over 13% occurring once. The source material was blood. These receptors were collected from a woman aged 18-29 years with Graves' hyperthyroidism. Both conserved end residues are part of each CDR3. A D gene is named only where the DNA matches it firmly. Part of the rows lack a size; the others show once, few, many or a class for expanded clones.

TRBJ2-3 | TRBV6-1 | TRBD2 | many | CASSSAGVSDTQYF | TGTGCCAGCAGTTCCGCGGGAGTGTCAGATACGCAGTATTTT
TRBJ1-2 | TRBV9 | . | . | CASTPTSATNYGYTF | TGTGCCAGCACCCCGACATCCGCTACTAACTATGGCTACACCTTC
TRBJ2-7 | TRBV19 | . | many | CASSMVPGEQYF | TGTGCCAGTAGTATGGTACCGGGCGAGCAGTACTTC
TRBJ2-1 | TRBV28 | TRBD1 | many | CASSPTGQGAPPNEQFF | TGTGCCAGCAGTCCCACCGGGCAGGGGGCACCACCAAATGAGCAGTTCTTC
TRBJ2-7 | TRBV10-3 | TRBD1 | many | CATSKAGQGKYEQYF | TGTGCCACCTCAAAAGCCGGACAGGGGAAGTACGAGCAGTACTTC
TRBJ2-7 | TRBV6-1 | . | many | CASNPGLPSVQYF | TGTGCCAGCAATCCCGGGCTCCCATCGGTGCAGTACTTC
TRBJ1-4 | TRBV7-9 | . | . | CASSSTGGTNEKLFF | TGTGCCAGCAGCTCGACTGGGGGGACTAATGAAAAACTGTTTTTT
TRBJ1-1 | TRBV20-1 | TRBD1 | few | CSARSPGTGGARLFEAFF | TGCAGTGCTAGGTCCCCCGGGACAGGGGGGGCCCGCCTGTTTGAAGCTTTCTTT
TRBJ1-2 | TRBV5-8 | TRBD1 | many | CASRNPGQGGYGYTF | TGTGCCAGCAGGAATCCCGGACAGGGAGGCTATGGCTACACCTTC
TRBJ2-1 | TRBV9 | TRBD2 | few | CASSVDRLAGGQEQFF | TGTGCCAGCAGCGTAGATCGACTAGCGGGAGGGCAAGAGCAGTTCTTC
TRBJ1-1 | TRBV7-9 | TRBD1 | many | CASRKRQGSDTEAFF | TGTGCCAGCAGGAAACGACAGGGAAGCGACACTGAAGCTTTCTTT